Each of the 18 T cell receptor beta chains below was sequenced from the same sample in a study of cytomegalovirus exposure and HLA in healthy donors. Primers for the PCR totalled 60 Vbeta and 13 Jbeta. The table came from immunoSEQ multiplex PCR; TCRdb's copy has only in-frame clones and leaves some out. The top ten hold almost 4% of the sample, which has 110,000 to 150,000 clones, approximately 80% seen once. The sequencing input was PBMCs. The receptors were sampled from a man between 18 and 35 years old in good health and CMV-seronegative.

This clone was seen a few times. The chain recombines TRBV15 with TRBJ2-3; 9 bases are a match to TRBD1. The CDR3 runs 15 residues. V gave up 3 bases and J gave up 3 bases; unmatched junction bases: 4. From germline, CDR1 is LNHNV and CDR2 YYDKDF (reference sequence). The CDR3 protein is CATSSGQGNTDTQYF. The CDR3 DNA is TGTGCCACCAGCAGTGGACAGGGGAATACAGATACGCAGTATTTT.

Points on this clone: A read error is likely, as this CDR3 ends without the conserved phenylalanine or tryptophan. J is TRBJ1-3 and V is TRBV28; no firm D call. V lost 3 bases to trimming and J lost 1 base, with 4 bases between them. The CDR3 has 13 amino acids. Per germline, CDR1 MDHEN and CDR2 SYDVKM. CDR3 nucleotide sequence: TGTGCCAGCAGTTTCGGGTCTGGAAACACCATATATGTT. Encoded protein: CASSFGSGNTIYV.

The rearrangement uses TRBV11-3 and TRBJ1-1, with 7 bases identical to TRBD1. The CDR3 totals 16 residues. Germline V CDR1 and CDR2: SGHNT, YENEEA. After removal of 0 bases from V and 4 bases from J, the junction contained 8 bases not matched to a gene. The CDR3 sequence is CASSLDRQGGGTEAFF. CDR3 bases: TGTGCCAGCAGCTTAGACCGACAGGGAGGTGGCACTGAAGCTTTCTTT.

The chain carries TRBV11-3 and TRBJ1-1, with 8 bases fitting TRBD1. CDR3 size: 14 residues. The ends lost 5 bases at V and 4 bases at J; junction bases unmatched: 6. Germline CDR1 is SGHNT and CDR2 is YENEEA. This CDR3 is CASSRQGKGTEAFF. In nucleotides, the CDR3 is TGTGCCAGCAGCCGACAGGGGAAAGGCACTGAAGCTTTCTTT.

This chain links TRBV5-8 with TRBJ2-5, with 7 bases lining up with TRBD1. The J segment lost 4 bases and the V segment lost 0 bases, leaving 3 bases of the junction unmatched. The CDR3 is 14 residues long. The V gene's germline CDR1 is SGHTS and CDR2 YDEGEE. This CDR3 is CASSLGQGGETQYF. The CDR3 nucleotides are TGTGCCAGCAGCTTGGGACAGGGTGGAGAGACCCAGTACTTC. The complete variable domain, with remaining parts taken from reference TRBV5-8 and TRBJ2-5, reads EAGVTQSPTHLIKTRGQQATLRCSPISGHTSVYWYQQALGLGLQFLLWYDEGEERNRGNFPPRFSGRQFPNYSSELNVNALELEDSALYLCASSLGQGGETQYFGPGTRLLVL.

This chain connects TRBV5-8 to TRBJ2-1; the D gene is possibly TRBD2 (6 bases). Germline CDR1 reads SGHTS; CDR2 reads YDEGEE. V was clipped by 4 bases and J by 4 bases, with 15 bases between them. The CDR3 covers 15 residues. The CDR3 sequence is CASSPGDGLYNEQFF. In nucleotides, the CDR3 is TGTGCCAGCAGCCCGGGGGACGGATTATACAATGAGCAGTTCTTC.

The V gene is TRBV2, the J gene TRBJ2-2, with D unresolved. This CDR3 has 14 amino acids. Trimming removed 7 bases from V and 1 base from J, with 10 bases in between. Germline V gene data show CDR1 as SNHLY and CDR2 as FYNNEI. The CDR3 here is CASIFSRNTGELFF. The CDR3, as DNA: TGTGCCAGCATTTTCTCTAGGAACACCGGGGAGCTGTTTTTT.

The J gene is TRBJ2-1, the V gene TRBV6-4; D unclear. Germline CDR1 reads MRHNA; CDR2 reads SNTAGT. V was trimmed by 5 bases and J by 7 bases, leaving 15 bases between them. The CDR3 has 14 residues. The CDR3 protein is CASSQVVGWNEQFF. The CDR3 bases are TGTGCCAGCAGTCAGGTAGTGGGTTGGAATGAGCAGTTCTTC.

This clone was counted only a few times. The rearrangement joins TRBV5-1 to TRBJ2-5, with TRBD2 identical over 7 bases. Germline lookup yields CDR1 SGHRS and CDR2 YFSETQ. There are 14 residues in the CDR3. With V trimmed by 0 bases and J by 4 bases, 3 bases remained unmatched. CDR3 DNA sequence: TGCGCCAGCAGCTTGGCCGGGGGGTCAGAGACCCAGTACTTC. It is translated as CASSLAGGSETQYF.

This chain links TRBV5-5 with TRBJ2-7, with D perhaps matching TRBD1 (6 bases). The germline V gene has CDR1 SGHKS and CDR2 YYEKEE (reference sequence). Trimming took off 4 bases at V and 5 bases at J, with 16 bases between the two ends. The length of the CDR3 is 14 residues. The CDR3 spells CASSPGQFGNEQYF. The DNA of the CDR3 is TGTGCCAGCAGCCCCGGACAGTTCGGGAACGAGCAGTACTTC.

The CDR3 region is CASTMGLAGLDTQYF. The CDR3 DNA follows: TGTGCCAGTACCATGGGACTAGCGGGACTAGATACGCAGTATTTT. The chain has TRBV19 and TRBJ2-3; 13 positions agree with TRBD2. The CDR3 is 15 amino acids. V shed 7 bases, J shed 5 bases, and the junction held 6 bases outside the gene matches. Germline lookup yields CDR1 LNHDA and CDR2 SQIVND (reference sequence).

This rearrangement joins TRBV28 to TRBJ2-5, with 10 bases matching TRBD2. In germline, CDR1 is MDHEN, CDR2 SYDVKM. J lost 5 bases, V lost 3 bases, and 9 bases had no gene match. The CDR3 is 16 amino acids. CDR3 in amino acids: CASSFRVAGGEETQYF. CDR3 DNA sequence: TGTGCCAGCAGTTTTCGGGTAGCGGGAGGAGAGGAGACCCAGTACTTC. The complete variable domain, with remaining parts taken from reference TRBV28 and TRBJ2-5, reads DVKVTQSSRYLVKRTGEKVFLECVQDMDHENMFWYRQDPGLGLRLIYFSYDVKMKEKGDIPEGYSVSREKKERFSLILESASTNQTSMYLCASSFRVAGGEETQYFGPGTRLLVL.

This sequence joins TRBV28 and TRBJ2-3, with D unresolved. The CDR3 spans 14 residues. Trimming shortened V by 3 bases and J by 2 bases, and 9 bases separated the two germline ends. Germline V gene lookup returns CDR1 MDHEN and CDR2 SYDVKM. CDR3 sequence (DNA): TGTGCCAGCAGTTTCCCCCCTAACACAGATACGCAGTATTTT. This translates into CASSFPPNTDTQYF.

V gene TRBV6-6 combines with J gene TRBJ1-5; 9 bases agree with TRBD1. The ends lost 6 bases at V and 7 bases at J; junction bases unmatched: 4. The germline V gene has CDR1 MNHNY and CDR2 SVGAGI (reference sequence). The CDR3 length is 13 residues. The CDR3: CASRVQGAQPQHF. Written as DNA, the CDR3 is TGTGCCAGCAGAGTACAGGGGGCGCAGCCCCAGCATTTT.

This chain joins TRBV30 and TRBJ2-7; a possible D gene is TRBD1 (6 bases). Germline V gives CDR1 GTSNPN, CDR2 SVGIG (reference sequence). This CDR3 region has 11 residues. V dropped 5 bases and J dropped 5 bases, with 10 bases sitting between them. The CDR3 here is CAWAGVNEQYF. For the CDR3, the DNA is TGTGCCTGGGCAGGGGTGAACGAGCAGTACTTC.

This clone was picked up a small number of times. The CDR3, as DNA: TGTGCCAGCAGTTTCGGGGTGGGCACTGAAGCTTTCTTT. It yields the protein CASSFGVGTEAFF. The chain joins TRBV27 to TRBJ1-1; D gene uncertain. The V end lost 3 bases, the J end lost 4 bases, and 9 bases lay between the germline ends. The CDR3 totals 13 residues. Germline lookup yields CDR1 MNHEY and CDR2 SMNVEV (reference sequence).

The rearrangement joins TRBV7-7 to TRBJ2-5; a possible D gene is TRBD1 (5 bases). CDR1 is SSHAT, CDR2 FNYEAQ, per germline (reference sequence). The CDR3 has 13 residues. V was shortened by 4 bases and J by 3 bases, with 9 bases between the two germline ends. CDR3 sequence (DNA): TGTGCCAGCAGCTCCGGACACAAAGAGACCCAGTACTTC. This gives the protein CASSSGHKETQYF.

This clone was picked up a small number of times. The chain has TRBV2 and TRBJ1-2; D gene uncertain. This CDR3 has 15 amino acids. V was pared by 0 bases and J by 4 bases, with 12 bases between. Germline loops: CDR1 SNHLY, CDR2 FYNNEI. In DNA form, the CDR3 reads TGTGCCAGCAGTGAAGCGCTCTCGGGTACCTATGGCTACACCTTC. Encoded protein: CASSEALSGTYGYTF.